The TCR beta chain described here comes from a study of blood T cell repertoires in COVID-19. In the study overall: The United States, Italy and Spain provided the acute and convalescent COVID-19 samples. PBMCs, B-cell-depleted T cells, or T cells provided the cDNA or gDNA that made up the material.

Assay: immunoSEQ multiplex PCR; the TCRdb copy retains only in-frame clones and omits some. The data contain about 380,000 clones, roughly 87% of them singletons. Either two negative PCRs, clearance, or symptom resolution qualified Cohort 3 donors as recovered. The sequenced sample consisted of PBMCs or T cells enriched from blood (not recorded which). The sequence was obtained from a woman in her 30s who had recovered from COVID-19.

CDR3 region: CASSPRAGLEKLFF. The CDR3 nucleotides read TGTGCCAGCAGCCCCCGCGCAGGGCTAGAAAAACTGTTTTTT. The chain combines TRBV6-6 with TRBJ1-4, with a possible D match to TRBD1 (5 bases). Germline V gene data show CDR1 as MNHNY and CDR2 as SVGAGI (reference sequence). V was trimmed by 6 bases and J by 8 bases, leaving 16 bases between them. This CDR3 spans 14 amino acids.